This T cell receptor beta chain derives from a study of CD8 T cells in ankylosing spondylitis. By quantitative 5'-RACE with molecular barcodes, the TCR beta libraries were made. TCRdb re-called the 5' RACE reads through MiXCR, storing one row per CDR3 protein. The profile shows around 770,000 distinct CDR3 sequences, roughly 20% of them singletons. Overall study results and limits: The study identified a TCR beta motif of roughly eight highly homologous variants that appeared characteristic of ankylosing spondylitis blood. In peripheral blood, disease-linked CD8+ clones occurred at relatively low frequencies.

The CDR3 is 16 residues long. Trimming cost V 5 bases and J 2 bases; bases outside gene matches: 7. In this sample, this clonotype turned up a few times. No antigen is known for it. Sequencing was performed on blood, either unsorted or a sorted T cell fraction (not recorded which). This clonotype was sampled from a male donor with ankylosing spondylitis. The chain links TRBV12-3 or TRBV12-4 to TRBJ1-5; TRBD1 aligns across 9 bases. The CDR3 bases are TGTGCCAGCAGTGGGGGACAGGGACTCGGCAATCAGCCCCAGCATTTT. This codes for CASSGGQGLGNQPQHF.